This entry lists 26 T cell receptor beta chains sequenced from one sample in a study of CD8+CD57+ T cells in acquired aplastic anemia. Patients selected for sequencing had displayed CD8+CD57+ cell expansion by flow cytometry. Profiles of TCR beta VDJ and CDR3 were generated from a genomic DNA template. Using its own MiXCR run on the reads, TCRdb lists one record per CDR3 protein. The data hold 150,000 to 200,000 distinct CDR3 sequences, with roughly 48% observed a single time. Sequenced sample: sorted CD4+, CD8+, or CD8+CD57+ T cells (not recorded which) from PBMCs. Every receptor here comes from a human donor with aplastic anemia.

The chain is built from TRBV29-1 and TRBJ1-2, with 7 positions matching TRBD1. Per germline, CDR1 SQVTM and CDR2 ANQGSEA. The V and J ends lost 6 bases and 12 bases, in that order; junction bases with no gene match: 7. The CDR3 is 10 amino acids. CDR3 nucleotide sequence: TGCAGCGTGGGGACAGACGGCCACACCTTC. Residues: CSVGTDGHTF.

This clonotype has ten or more counts. The V call is TRBV7-9, the J call TRBJ1-2; D is uncertain. V was clipped by 1 base and J by 11 bases, with 17 bases between them. The germline V gene encodes CDR1 SEHNR and CDR2 FQNEAQ (reference sequence). This CDR3 is built from 14 residues. CDR3 protein: CASSLDPRDLRYTF. For the CDR3, the DNA is TGTGCCAGCAGCTTAGATCCCCGTGATTTGAGGTACACCTTC.

Concerning this clonotype itself: A junction end diverges from the germline sequence, so it may reflect a read error. The V and J genes are TRBV7-3 and TRBJ2-2; the D gene is possibly TRBD2 (5 bases). CDR1 is SGHTA and CDR2 is FQGTGA in the germline V gene. The CDR3 has 11 residues. The chain's CDR3 is CASSLTGEMFF. The CDR3 nucleotides read TGTGCCAGCAGCTTAACCGGGGAGATGTTTTTT.

The V gene is TRBV9, the J gene TRBJ2-1, with 9 bases lining up with TRBD2. The V and J ends lost 2 bases and 5 bases, in that order; junction bases with no gene match: 5. There are 15 residues in the CDR3. CDR1 and CDR2 (germline): SGDLS, YYNGEE. CDR3 protein: CASSVQASGDNEQFF. CDR3 bases: TGTGCCAGCAGCGTCCAGGCTAGCGGGGACAATGAGCAGTTCTTC.

The sample holds many counts of this clonotype. The chain carries TRBV7-9 and TRBJ2-7; D is undetermined. The germline gives CDR1 SEHNR, CDR2 FQNEAQ (reference sequence). The CDR3 is 16 residues long. Trimming removed 4 bases from V and 6 bases from J, with 22 bases in between. The CDR3 nucleotides are TGTGCCAGCAGCTCCCGATTGGGGTTTCGGAGCATCGAGCAGTACTTC. It translates to CASSSRLGFRSIEQYF.

This chain connects TRBV2 to TRBJ2-7; D tentatively reads TRBD1 or TRBD2 (5 bases each). Germline V gene sequence: CDR1 SNHLY, CDR2 FYNNEI. This CDR3 contains 11 residues. V gave up 8 bases and J gave up 7 bases, with 12 bases separating them. CDR3 amino acids: CASYRDREQYF. DNA for the CDR3: TGTGCCAGCTACCGGGACCGGGAGCAGTACTTC.

There are many counts of this clonotype. The chain carries TRBV19 and TRBJ1-1; TRBD1 is a possible D gene (5 bases). The CDR3 has 13 residues. Germline CDR1 is LNHDA and CDR2 is SQIVND (reference sequence). Trimming took off 8 bases at V and 4 bases at J, with 14 bases between the two ends. The CDR3 nucleotides are TGTGCCAGTCGGACCGGGGCTGGCACTGAAGCTTTCTTT. This sequence encodes CASRTGAGTEAFF. Filled out from reference TRBV19 and TRBJ1-1, the complete variable domain reads DGGITQSPKYLFRKEGQNVTLSCEQNLNHDAMYWYRQDPGQGLRLIYYSQIVNDFQKGDIAEGYSVSREKKESFPLTVTSAQKNPTAFYLCASRTGAGTEAFFGQGTRLTVV.

The genes are TRBV10-3 and TRBJ1-2; maybe TRBD1 (6 bases). Germline CDR1 and CDR2: ENHRY and SYGVKD. V dropped 5 bases and J dropped 6 bases, with 10 bases sitting between them. The CDR3 is made up of 12 amino acids. The CDR3 here is CAISLQGNGYTF. The CDR3 region has the DNA TGTGCCATCAGTCTACAGGGAAATGGCTACACCTTC.

In this sample, this clonotype turned up many times. The chain has TRBV11-2 and TRBJ2-3; either TRBD1 or TRBD2 may fit D (5 bases each). Trimming left V 4 bases short and J 2 bases short, with 16 bases between. The CDR3 consists of 16 residues. CDR1 and CDR2 from the germline V gene are SGHAT and FQNNGV. The CDR3 bases are TGTGCCAGCAGCTGGGGGTATCGGGGCCACACAGATACGCAGTATTTT. Amino acids: CASSWGYRGHTDTQYF.

The V gene is TRBV24-1, the J gene TRBJ2-1; 9 bases fit TRBD1. Germline V gives CDR1 KGHDR, CDR2 SFDVKD. The CDR3 has 15 amino acids. V dropped 4 bases and J dropped 8; count of bases not matched to a gene: 8. CDR3 residues: CATSEGTGWGDEQFF. The CDR3 region has the DNA TGTGCCACCAGTGAGGGGACAGGGTGGGGCGATGAGCAGTTCTTC.

This chain connects TRBV14 to TRBJ2-1; TRBD2 matches at 11 bases. Trimming at V came to 4 bases and at J to 4 bases, leaving 3 bases not matched to a gene. The CDR3 has 15 residues. Germline-derived CDR1 and CDR2 are SGHDN and FVKESK. CDR3 region: CASSPTSGGYNEQFF. In nucleotides, the CDR3 is TGTGCCAGCAGCCCCACTAGCGGGGGATACAATGAGCAGTTCTTC.

This clonotype was seen at least ten times. The chain employs TRBV4-1 and TRBJ1-3; TRBD1 might be the D (6 bases). This CDR3 comprises 14 residues. Trimming pared 2 bases from V and 4 bases from J, leaving 9 bases between. Germline V gene lookup returns CDR1 MGHRA and CDR2 YSYEKL. CDR3 in amino acids: CASSQNRVGNTIYF. The CDR3 DNA follows: TGCGCCAGCAGCCAAAACAGGGTGGGAAACACCATATATTTT.

The CDR3 DNA reads TGTGCCAGCAGTGGTACTGACACTAGCACAGATACGCAGTATTTT. Residues: CASSGTDTSTDTQYF. The chain recombines TRBV2 with TRBJ2-3; unclear D gene. The CDR3 has 15 amino acids. CDR1 and CDR2 (germline): SNHLY, FYNNEI. Trimming took off 4 bases at V and 0 bases at J, with 11 bases between the two ends.

This clonotype was observed once. The CDR3 loop is CASSISGGYNEQFF. The DNA of the CDR3 is TGTGCCAGCAGCATCAGCGGTGGATACAATGAGCAGTTCTTC. The genes are TRBV5-6 and TRBJ2-1; TRBD2 might be the D (5 bases). Per the germline V gene, CDR1 is SGHDT and CDR2 is YYEEEE. The CDR3 runs 14 residues. V was cut by 4 bases and J by 4 bases, with 12 bases left in between.

CDR3 nucleotides: TGTGCCACCAGTGATCCTAAACGGGAGGGCAATGAGCAGTTCTTC. Translating it yields CATSDPKREGNEQFF. This chain links TRBV24-1 with TRBJ2-1, with TRBD2 identical over 8 bases. CDR1 and CDR2 from the germline V gene are KGHDR and SFDVKD. V lost 3 bases to trimming and J lost 6 bases; unmatched junction nucleotides: 6. The CDR3 contains 15 residues.

V is TRBV20-1 and J is TRBJ2-3, with a possible D match to TRBD1 (5 bases). The V end was cut by 0 bases, the J end by 0 bases, with 10 bases between. In germline, CDR1 is DFQATT, CDR2 SNEGSKA (reference sequence). CDR3 length: 15 residues. DNA for the CDR3: TGCAGTGCTAGAGACAGGGCGACTAGCACAGATACGCAGTATTTT. Protein product: CSARDRATSTDTQYF.

The CDR3 region is CASSLGPLGTEAFF. DNA of the CDR3: TGTGCCAGCAGTTTAGGGCCCCTGGGCACTGAAGCTTTCTTT. The chain recombines TRBV27 with TRBJ1-1; D gene ambiguous. The V and J ends lost 2 bases and 4 bases respectively, with 11 bases between them. The germline CDR1 and CDR2 sequences are MNHEY and SMNVEV (reference sequence). There are 14 residues in the CDR3.

The genes are TRBV29-1 and TRBJ1-1; 8 bases map to TRBD1. This CDR3 has 14 amino acids. The germline V gene encodes CDR1 SQVTM and CDR2 ANQGSEA. V lost 7 bases and J lost 0; bases outside the gene matches: 7. DNA for the CDR3: TGCAGCGCGGGGACAGGTTCCTTGAACACTGAAGCTTTCTTT. Translation gives CSAGTGSLNTEAFF.

This clonotype was detected ten times or more. The chain links TRBV20-1 to TRBJ1-1; D is perhaps TRBD1 (6 bases). The germline V and J ends were trimmed by 3 bases and 4 bases, with 12 bases remaining between them. The CDR3 contains 13 residues. Germline V CDR1 and CDR2: DFQATT, SNEGSKA (reference sequence). CDR3 sequence (DNA): TGCAGTGCTAGCGAGGGGGGCGGCACTGAAGCTTTCTTT. Its translation: CSASEGGGTEAFF.

The chain combines TRBV20-1 with TRBJ2-3, with 7 bases that match TRBD1. V dropped 3 bases and J dropped 2; count of bases not matched to a gene: 5. CDR3 size: 14 residues. Germline V gene data show CDR1 as DFQATT and CDR2 as SNEGSKA (reference sequence). In nucleotides, the CDR3 is TGCAGTGCTAGGACAGGGCCAAACACAGATACGCAGTATTTT. Amino acids: CSARTGPNTDTQYF.

This clonotype was counted ten times or more. The V gene is TRBV5-6, the J gene TRBJ2-7; 12 bases fit TRBD2. Germline trimming cut 1 base from V and 2 bases from J; bases unmatched to any gene: 7. The CDR3 totals 17 residues. Germline assignment: CDR1 SGHDT and CDR2 YYEEEE. CDR3 in amino acids: CASSLWLAGGIPYEQYF. The CDR3 DNA reads TGTGCCAGCAGCTTGTGGCTAGCGGGAGGGATCCCCTACGAGCAGTACTTC.

This chain joins TRBV29-1 and TRBJ1-1; 9 bases line up with TRBD1. Trimming cost V 6 bases and J 6 bases; bases outside gene matches: 5. This CDR3 region has 12 residues. CDR1 is SQVTM and CDR2 is ANQGSEA in the germline V gene. The CDR3 bases are TGCAGCGTGACAGGGGGGTCCCCTGAAGCTTTCTTT. Its translation is CSVTGGSPEAFF. Complete variable domain (other parts from reference TRBV29-1 and TRBJ1-1): SAVISQKPSRDICQRGTSLTIQCQVDSQVTMMFWYRQQPGQSLTLIATANQGSEATYESGFVIDKFPISRPNLTFSTLTVSNMSPEDSSIYLCSVTGGSPEAFFGQGTRLTVV.

This clonotype appeared a few times. This rearrangement joins TRBV24-1 to TRBJ2-2, with D possibly being TRBD2 (6 bases). The CDR3 runs 15 residues. Per germline, CDR1 KGHDR and CDR2 SFDVKD. With 5 bases removed from V and 5 bases from J, the gap between germline ends came to 14 bases. The CDR3 DNA sequence: TGTGCCACCAGTGGCGGGATGGGCGTAACCGGGGAGCTGTTTTTT. Its protein is CATSGGMGVTGELFF.

The rearrangement links TRBV29-1 to TRBJ1-1, with D perhaps TRBD1 (6 bases). The CDR3 runs to 13 residues. Germline V gives CDR1 SQVTM, CDR2 ANQGSEA. Trimming stripped 6 bases from V and 2 bases from J, with 13 bases between. This CDR3 reads CSVSTGLNTEAFF. The DNA of the CDR3 is TGCAGCGTCTCGACAGGCCTTAACACTGAAGCTTTCTTT. Full variable domain (outside the CDR3, taken from reference TRBV29-1 and TRBJ1-1): SAVISQKPSRDICQRGTSLTIQCQVDSQVTMMFWYRQQPGQSLTLIATANQGSEATYESGFVIDKFPISRPNLTFSTLTVSNMSPEDSSIYLCSVSTGLNTEAFFGQGTRLTVV.

The chain uses TRBV27 and TRBJ1-2; D is perhaps TRBD1 (6 bases). CDR1 is MNHEY and CDR2 is SMNVEV in the germline V gene (reference sequence). CDR3 length: 14 amino acids. The V and J ends lost 6 bases and 4 bases respectively, with 15 bases between them. This chain's CDR3 is CASRAGVPGYGYTF. Written as DNA, the CDR3 is TGTGCCAGCAGGGCAGGGGTCCCCGGCTATGGCTACACCTTC.

About this clonotype itself: A single base separates this from a much larger clone, so it may be a read error. The chain carries TRBV5-1 and TRBJ1-2; D may be TRBD1 (6 bases). The CDR3 has 14 amino acids. From germline, CDR1 is SGHRS and CDR2 YFSETQ. Deletions cut 4 bases from V and 9 bases from J, with 19 bases between. The chain's CDR3 is CASSEVGGSRSYTF. The CDR3 nucleotides are TGCGCCAGCAGCGAAGTCGGGGGCTCCCGTAGCTACACCTTC.